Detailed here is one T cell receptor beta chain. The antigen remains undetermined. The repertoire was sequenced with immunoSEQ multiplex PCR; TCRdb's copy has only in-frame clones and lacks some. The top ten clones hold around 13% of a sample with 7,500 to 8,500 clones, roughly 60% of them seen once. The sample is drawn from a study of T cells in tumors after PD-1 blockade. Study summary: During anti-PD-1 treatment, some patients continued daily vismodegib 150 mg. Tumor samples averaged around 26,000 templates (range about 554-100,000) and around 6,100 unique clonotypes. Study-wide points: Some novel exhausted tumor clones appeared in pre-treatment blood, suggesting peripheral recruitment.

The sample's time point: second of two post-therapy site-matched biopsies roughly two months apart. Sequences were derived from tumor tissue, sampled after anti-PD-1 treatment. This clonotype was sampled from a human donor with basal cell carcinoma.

CDR3 DNA sequence: TGTGCCAGCAGTCCAGACTTCCGCCCATACAATGAGCAGTTCTTC. This gives the protein CASSPDFRPYNEQFF. The chain carries TRBV28 and TRBJ2-1; D ambiguous. The CDR3 loop spans 15 amino acids. V was cut by 5 bases and J by 4 bases, with 15 bases left in between. Germline lookup yields CDR1 MDHEN and CDR2 SYDVKM.